The text below deals with one T cell receptor (beta chain). Its antigen is currently not known. Per-base qualities were not stored, and no clone one base away is much larger. The protocol used for the library was the immunoSEQ multiplex PCR assay. The multiplex PCR relied on a mix of 60 forward primers for TCR Vbeta segments and 13 reverse primers for TCR Jbeta segments. A multiplex PCR assay on genomic DNA amplified the CDR3 region of rearranged TCR beta genes. The Illumina HiSeq System was used to sequence the amplified TCR beta libraries as 87-base-pair reads. Regarding the original processing steps: A later analysis counted tens of millions of unique TCR beta chains across the 666 repertoires, and some 11 million of these chains were shared by at least two donors. A nearest-neighbor algorithm error-corrected the raw reads and collapsed the reads into unique sequences, merging closely related sequences to remove PCR and sequencing errors. V, D and J gene segments were assigned by aligning CDR3 sequences to IMGT reference sequences. Each retained sequence needed at least a six-nucleotide match to both a V gene segment and a J gene segment. Rearrangements were classified as productive when the CDR3 lacked stop codons and remained in frame with V and J, and all other rearrangements were classified as non-productive. Following IMGT convention, CDR3 was defined as the stretch from the second conserved V-encoded cysteine to the conserved J-encoded phenylalanine. Sequences without an unambiguous match to a single V gene segment were excluded from the earlier analysis of several hundred of the donors. In an earlier analysis of approximately 500 of the donors, a V segment was called functional when productive rearrangements were above 56.7%, and segregating when the standard deviation between donors exceeded 5%. A statistical classification framework was built to diagnose cytomegalovirus status from the catalog of TCR beta chain sequences. In a later analysis, V and J genes were assigned by comparing TCR nucleotide sequences against IMGT/GENE-DB human TR gene sequences. In a later analysis, CDR3 sequences and most-parsimonious VDJ recombination scenarios were assigned using the TCRdist pipeline. In a later analysis, each TCR beta chain was defined by its CDR3 amino acid sequence together with its V-gene family, and reads without a unique V-gene family were excluded. To address suspected cross-contamination and a sequencing artifact, a later analysis removed 450 to 700 highly shared, low-generation-probability nucleotide sequences. A later analysis calculated a clonal expansion index for each public chain from normalized within-repertoire ranks of inferred template counts. Generation probabilities in a later analysis came from a VDJ recombination model fitted to out-of-frame rearrangements, and those results were checked against IGoR. In a later analysis, hypergeometric tests were used to score TCR-TCR, TCR-HLA and TCR-CMV co-occurrence, with a repertoire-size bias correction applied to TCR pairs. False discovery rates were estimated in a later analysis by permuting HLA or CMV assignments 20 times. A later analysis grouped co-occurring TCRs with DBSCAN, adding TCRdist sequence similarity when clustering within HLA-allele-positive subsets. Repertoires with fewer than 30,000 or more than 120,000 public chains were left out of co-occurrence clustering, as were four to six repertoires with anomalous nucleotide sharing. TCRdb holds this immuneACCESS table with in-frame rearrangements only. Some clones are missing; in checked studies, unresolved V genes explain under half, and the rest has no known cause. The DNA was the basis for D and trimming; V, J and clone size are from that table. Present in this sample are about 130,000 clones, about 78% of which were seen just once. The ten biggest clones cover 3.5% to 4.5% of the sample.

This sample is drawn from a study of cytomegalovirus exposure and HLA in healthy donors (dated 2017 in TCRdb). Describing the broader study: According to an earlier analysis of 587 of the donors, about 179 million T cells yielded some 120 million unique TCR beta sequences and about 300 Gb of sequence data. The study was designed to test whether signatures of past pathogen exposure could be identified by cataloging public T cell receptors. Rather than drawing on any new phenotypic data, the later analysis identified candidate immune exposures from TCR beta sequences and the way those sequences occurred across donors. To study patterns of TCR occurrence, a later analysis re-analyzed previously published TCR beta repertoires from around 700 donors and added high-resolution HLA genotyping. Roughly 300 gigabases of sequencing data and roughly 81 million unique TCR sequences made up an early release that covered 500 to 650 HLA-typed donors. Of the 398 genotyped donors, 65% to 90% were placed in the genetic ancestry cluster associated with self-reported Caucasian donors. On average, about 240,000 unique TCR beta nucleotide sequences were sequenced per donor among several hundred genotyped donors of the cohort, with roughly 20% of those sequences being non-productive. All discovery cohort repertoires had been generated on a single sequencing platform. An earlier analysis of 587 of the donors used high-throughput TCR beta sequencing to judge whether each TCR beta V gene segment behaved as functional or pseudogenic. To predict cytomegalovirus infection status, the study brought together high-throughput TCR immunosequencing, statistical association of individual TCRs with disease status, and machine learning. Both class I and class II loci were covered by HLA typing, at four-digit resolution. Roughly 5 DR-DQ haplotypes were handled as single units for association and clustering, since linkage in the cohort was strong. Alongside the repertoire data, information on donor age, sex, ethnicity and CMV serostatus was compiled. Typing coverage varied by locus: about 629-640 donors for A, B, C, DRB1 and DQB1; under 550 for DQA1; approximately 610 for DPA1; approximately 490 for DPB1. Genome-wide SNP genotypes for about 65% of the roughly 700 donors were used in a later genetic analysis, which treated that subset as a discovery cohort. In addition to the first cohort of around 670 subjects, a separate validation cohort of some 120 different subjects was used. The study used immunosequencing to profile the T cell repertoires of several hundred subjects and linked those repertoires to cytomegalovirus serostatus.

Study-wide findings and limitations: Because HLA typing was unavailable for some donors at each locus, only the typed subset was used in association tests. Strong co-occurrence of HLA alleles, especially DR and DQ, made assigning TCR associations to individual alleles difficult. For the cohort, immune exposure information was limited to CMV serostatus. The earlier analysis of approximately 560 of the donors excluded around 17 rarely observed V segments, including chromosome 9 orphons, because counts were too low. A later analysis found that TCR association rates varied across HLA loci, with DRB1 alleles showing the most associated TCRs and HLA-C alleles the fewest. In a later analysis, 16,951 TCR beta sequences were associated with specific HLA alleles at a false discovery rate of 0.05. The authors suggested that the approach could potentially be generalized to other disease states and immunological phenotypes. A few of the identified cytomegalovirus-associated TCR beta chains were confirmed in vitro to be specific for cytomegalovirus antigens. In a later analysis, most CMV-associated TCR beta chains were found to appear HLA-restricted, with HLA associations seemingly driven largely by CMV exposure. An earlier analysis of 450 to 750 of the donors showed that most TCR beta V segments appeared in productive rearrangements either about 90% or about 30% of the time, which broadly matched IMGT annotations. The classifier was reported to diagnose cytomegalovirus status with high specificity and sensitivity in both the original cohort and the validation cohort. A further reported finding was that TCR beta sequences accurately predicted the HLA-A and HLA-B alleles for most subjects in the first cohort. Because the 87-base-pair reads could not distinguish some IMGT-functional V segments, including TRBV6-2 and TRBV6-3, those segments were excluded. This cohort had only TCR beta chains sequenced, and the lack of alpha or paired-chain data limited which features could be detected. Compared with equally common non-associated chains, HLA-associated TCR beta chains in a later analysis were more clonally expanded and had lower generation probabilities. A later genetic analysis reported fewer N-insertions in productive TCRs among donors in an Asian-associated ancestry cluster than the 666-donor mean. Most TCR sequences were observed very rarely across donors, whereas some public TCRs were present in many individuals. Roughly uniform sequencing depth across donors was assumed in presence/absence analyses, although this assumption may not hold. In the study, 150 to 200 TCR beta chains were listed as associated with cytomegalovirus. A group of highly shared sequence variants was considered likely to be a technical artifact of the sequencing pipeline. In a later analysis, several top co-occurrence clusters were reported to appear linked to parvovirus B19, influenza, CMV and Epstein-Barr virus. A later genetic analysis associated a missense DCLRE1C variant with V-gene and J-gene trimming of TCR beta chains, and an independent cohort replicated the association. Correlated functional status among segregating V segments might reflect linkage disequilibrium, but an unknown experimental factor could not be ruled out.

Spanning cysteine to phenylalanine, the CDR3 consists of 15 amino acids. Only CDR3 DNA remains: 45 bases, in frame from the first base. V loses 3 bases, J loses 7 bases, and the germline ends lie 18 bases apart. The germline V gene (reference sequence) specifies SEHNR as CDR1 and FQNEAQ as CDR2. The cohort comprised approximately 700 healthy bone marrow donors. At the time of sampling, every cohort member was nominally healthy, though immune exposures that went unrecorded were likely present. The donor was CMV seronegative and belonged to the group of 352 seronegative cohort members. A peripheral blood sample was collected from each donor, and TCR beta sequencing was performed on peripheral blood mononuclear cells. The Qiagen DNeasy Blood Extraction Kit was used to extract genomic DNA from the blood cell samples.

The receptor was isolated from a man aged 25 to 45 in good health and CMV-seronegative. The rearrangement joined TRBV7-9 to TRBJ2-5; 6 matching bases give a weak D call of TRBD1. The sequenced sample was PBMCs. The CDR3 reads CASSFPGASSGTQYF. The DNA sequence reads TGTGCCAGCAGCTTCCCAGGGGCAAGTTCAGGGACCCAGTACTTC.